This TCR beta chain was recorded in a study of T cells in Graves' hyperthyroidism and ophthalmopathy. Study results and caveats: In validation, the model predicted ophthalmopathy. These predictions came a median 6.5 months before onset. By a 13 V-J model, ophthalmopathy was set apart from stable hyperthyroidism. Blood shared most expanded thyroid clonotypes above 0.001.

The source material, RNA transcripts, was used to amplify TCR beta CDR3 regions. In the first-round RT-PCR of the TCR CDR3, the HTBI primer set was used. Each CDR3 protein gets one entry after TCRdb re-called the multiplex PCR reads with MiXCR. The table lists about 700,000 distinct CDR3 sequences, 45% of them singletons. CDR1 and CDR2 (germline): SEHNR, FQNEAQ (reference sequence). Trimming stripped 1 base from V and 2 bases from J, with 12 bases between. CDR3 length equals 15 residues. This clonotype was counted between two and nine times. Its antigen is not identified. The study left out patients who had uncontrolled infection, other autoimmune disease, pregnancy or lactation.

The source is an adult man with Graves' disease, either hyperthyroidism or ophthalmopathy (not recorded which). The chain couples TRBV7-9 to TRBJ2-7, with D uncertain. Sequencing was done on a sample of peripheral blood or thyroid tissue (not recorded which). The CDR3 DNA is TGTGCCAGCAGCTTAGGGCAGCTTCCCCCCTACGAGCAGTACTTC. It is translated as CASSLGQLPPYEQYF.